These T cell receptor beta chains were read from a single sample in a study of cytomegalovirus exposure and HLA in healthy donors. Sequencing used immunoSEQ multiplex PCR; TCRdb keeps in-frame clones, though not all of them. The specimen's table records approximately 140,000 clones. The sample was PBMCs. The origin of the receptors is a man aged 40-50 years in good health and CMV-seronegative. The CDR3 runs from the conserved cysteine through the conserved F or W. D genes are given only for firm matches. Not all rows give a size; the values are once, few, many and, for expanded clones, a class.

size: -
V: TRBV9
D: -
J: TRBJ2-1
CDR3: CASSKRLVSSYNEQFF
DNA: TGTGCCAGCAGCAAGCGACTAGTGAGCTCCTACAATGAGCAGTTCTTC

size: -
V: TRBV2
D: TRBD1
J: TRBJ1-1
CDR3: CASRGQFMNTEAFF
DNA: TGTGCCAGCAGGGGACAGTTCATGAACACTGAAGCTTTCTTT

size: -
V: TRBV11-2
D: -
J: TRBJ1-2
CDR3: CASSSTLEGYGYTF
DNA: TGTGCCAGCAGCTCGACTTTGGAGGGCTATGGCTACACCTTC

size: -
V: TRBV5-4
D: -
J: TRBJ1-2
CDR3: CASSLVQRPYGYTF
DNA: TGTGCCAGCAGCTTGGTACAGAGACCCTATGGCTACACCTTC

size: -
V: TRBV4-1
D: TRBD1
J: TRBJ1-2
CDR3: CASSQDPDRDSTYGYTF
DNA: TGCGCCAGCAGCCAAGACCCCGACAGGGACTCTACCTATGGCTACACCTTC

size: medium-sized
V: TRBV2
D: TRBD1
J: TRBJ1-4
CDR3: CASREGAAEKLFF
DNA: TGTGCCAGCAGAGAGGGGGCGGCTGAAAAACTGTTTTTT

size: -
V: TRBV11-2
D: TRBD1
J: TRBJ1-5
CDR3: CASSPGGNQPQHF
DNA: TGTGCCAGCAGCCCAGGGGGGAATCAGCCCCAGCATTTT

size: -
V: TRBV11-1
D: TRBD1
J: TRBJ2-3
CDR3: CASSLATTGVGTDTQYF
DNA: TGTGCCAGCAGCTTAGCGACGACAGGGGTGGGCACAGATACGCAGTATTTT

size: -
V: TRBV9
D: TRBD1
J: TRBJ2-3
CDR3: CASSPRTGTDTQYF
DNA: TGTGCCAGCAGCCCCAGGACAGGAACAGATACGCAGTATTTT

size: -
V: TRBV7-2
D: TRBD1
J: TRBJ1-1
CDR3: CASSQPGQGGDTEAFF
DNA: TGTGCCAGCAGCCAACCGGGACAGGGTGGGGACACTGAAGCTTTCTTT

size: -
V: TRBV19
D: -
J: TRBJ1-3
CDR3: CASSIGRGAGNTIYF
DNA: TGTGCCAGTAGTATCGGCCGGGGGGCTGGAAACACCATATATTTT

size: -
V: TRBV21-1
D: -
J: TRBJ2-2
CDR3: CASINLPTTGENTGELFF
DNA: TGTGCCAGCATCAACCTCCCTACCACAGGGGAAAACACCGGGGAGCTGTTTTTT

size: -
V: TRBV11-1
D: TRBD1
J: TRBJ2-2
CDR3: CASSLYGTANTGELFF
DNA: TGTGCCAGCAGCTTATATGGGACAGCGAACACCGGGGAGCTGTTTTTT

size: -
V: TRBV19
D: -
J: TRBJ1-4
CDR3: CASTKTGYEEKLFF
DNA: TGTGCCAGTACCAAAACAGGGTACGAGGAAAAACTGTTTTTT

size: -
V: TRBV6-5
D: TRBD1
J: TRBJ2-1
CDR3: CASSYAGEGAYNEQFF
DNA: TGTGCCAGCAGTTATGCCGGAGAGGGGGCGTACAATGAGCAGTTCTTC

size: -
V: TRBV7-6
D: -
J: TRBJ2-4
CDR3: CASSTGQGGGNIQYF
DNA: TGTGCCAGCAGCACCGGACAGGGCGGGGGAAACATTCAGTACTTC

size: -
V: TRBV5-1
D: -
J: TRBJ2-3
CDR3: CASSSRAAGTDTQYF
DNA: TGCGCCAGCAGCTCGCGAGCCGCGGGCACAGATACGCAGTATTTT